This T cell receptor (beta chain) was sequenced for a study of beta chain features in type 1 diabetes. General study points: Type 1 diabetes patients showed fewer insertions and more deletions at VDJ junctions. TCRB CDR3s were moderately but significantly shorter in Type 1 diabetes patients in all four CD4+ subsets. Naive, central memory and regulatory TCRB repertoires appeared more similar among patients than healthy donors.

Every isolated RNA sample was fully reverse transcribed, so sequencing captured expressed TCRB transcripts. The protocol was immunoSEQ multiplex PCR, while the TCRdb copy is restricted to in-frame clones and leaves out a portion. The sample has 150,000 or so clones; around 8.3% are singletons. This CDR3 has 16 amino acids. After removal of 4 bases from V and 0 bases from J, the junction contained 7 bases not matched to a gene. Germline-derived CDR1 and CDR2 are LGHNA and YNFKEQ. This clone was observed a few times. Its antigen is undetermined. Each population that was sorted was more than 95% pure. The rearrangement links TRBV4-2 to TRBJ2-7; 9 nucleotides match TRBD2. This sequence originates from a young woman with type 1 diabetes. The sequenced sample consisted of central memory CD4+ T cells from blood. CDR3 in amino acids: CASSPEGSGSSYEQYF. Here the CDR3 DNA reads TGTGCCAGCAGCCCCGAGGGTAGCGGGAGCTCCTACGAGCAGTACTTC.